This T cell receptor beta chain emerged from a study of CD8+ T cells in alopecia areata. Stated treatment: oral pan-JAK inhibitor, 5-10 mg twice daily. After isolation, RNA underwent reverse transcription to generate cDNA as the sequencing template. Only in-frame clones appear in the TCRdb table, and some are missing; sequencing was by immunoSEQ multiplex PCR. The top ten hold just over 20% of the sample, which has some 58,000 clones, roughly 50% seen once. Trimming took 2 bases from V and 6 from J, leaving 12 bases between them. This CDR3 is built from 14 residues. The V gene's germline CDR1 is SGHRS and CDR2 YFSETQ. In its sample, this clone is medium-sized.

This chain links TRBV5-1 with TRBJ2-4, with D perhaps matching TRBD1 (7 bases). This TCR came from a human donor with alopecia areata. This material consisted of CD8+ T cells sorted from blood, taken at approximately week 39, from a patient treated with tofacitinib. CDR3 protein: CASSLDQGGNIQYF. In DNA, the CDR3 is TGCGCCAGCAGCTTAGACCAGGGGGGAAACATTCAGTACTTC. The entire variable domain, with the rest obtained from reference TRBV5-1 and TRBJ2-4, is as follows: KAGVTQTPRYLIKTRGQQVTLSCSPISGHRSVSWYQQTPGQGLQFLFEYFSETQRNKGNFPGRFSGRQFSNSRSEMNVSTLELGDSALYLCASSLDQGGNIQYFGAGTRLSVL.